These 27 T cell receptor beta chains originate from one sample sequenced in a study of CD8+ T cells in alopecia areata. RNA, once extracted, was reverse transcribed into cDNA for use as the sequencing template. Assay used: immunoSEQ multiplex PCR; TCRdb lists only in-frame clones, some missing. The sample has about 140,000 clones; around 57% are singletons. The specimen was CD4+ T cells sorted from blood. The source is a human donor in good health.

The chain uses TRBV5-1 and TRBJ2-7; tentative D call: TRBD2 (5 bases). V was shortened by 0 bases and J by 2 bases, with 9 bases between the two germline ends. Germline CDR1 SGHRS, CDR2 YFSETQ. The CDR3 length is 14 residues. For the CDR3, the DNA is TGCGCCAGCAGCTTGGATGGGAGTCCCTACGAGCAGTACTTC. Its translation is CASSLDGSPYEQYF.

V gene TRBV30 combines with J gene TRBJ1-1; TRBD1 might be the D (5 bases). Germline values: CDR1 GTSNPN, CDR2 SVGIG (reference sequence). The V gene lost 0 bases and the J gene lost 1 base, with 12 bases spanning the gap. The CDR3 runs 15 residues. CDR3 sequence reads: CAWSVWGTGNTEAFF. CDR3 DNA sequence: TGTGCCTGGAGTGTATGGGGGACTGGGAACACTGAAGCTTTCTTT. Full variable domain (missing parts from reference TRBV30 and TRBJ1-1): SQTIHQWPATLVQPVGSPLSLECTVEGTSNPNLYWYRQAAGRGLQLLFYSVGIGQISSEVPQNLSASRPQDRQFILSSKKLLLSDSGFYLCAWSVWGTGNTEAFFGQGTRLTVV.

This sequence joins TRBV30 and TRBJ2-2; D is perhaps TRBD2 (5 bases). CDR1 is GTSNPN, CDR2 SVGIG, per germline (reference sequence). Trimming took off 7 bases at V and 3 bases at J, with 21 bases between the two ends. The CDR3 is 16 amino acids. The DNA for the CDR3 is TGTGCCTCGGACGTGGGAGCTTCGCGAGACACCGGGGAGCTGTTTTTT. It translates to CASDVGASRDTGELFF.

The gene calls are TRBV30 and TRBJ2-7, with 8 bases lining up with TRBD2. Germline V lookup: CDR1 GTSNPN, CDR2 SVGIG (reference sequence). J gave up 5 bases and V 0 bases, and 9 bases lay outside the gene matches. This CDR3 spans 15 amino acids. CDR3 DNA sequence: TGTGCCTGGAGTGTACCGGGACTAGTATCCCACGAGCAGTACTTC. This encodes CAWSVPGLVSHEQYF.

The DNA for the CDR3 is TGTGCCAGCAGCCTACTGGGCCCGGGGAAGGGCTACACCTTC. Protein: CASSLLGPGKGYTF. The chain employs TRBV13 and TRBJ1-2; D is undetermined. V was shortened by 5 bases and J by 8 bases, with 18 bases between the two germline ends. The CDR3 runs to 14 residues. CDR1 is PRHDT, CDR2 FYEKMQ, per germline (reference sequence).

V and J are TRBV6-1 and TRBJ2-2; no definite D call. Per germline, CDR1 MNHNS and CDR2 SASEGT. The V end was cut by 1 base, the J end by 4 bases, with 10 bases between. The CDR3 runs 15 residues. CDR3 in amino acids: CASSEGVTITGELFF. As DNA, the CDR3 is TGTGCCAGCAGTGAAGGGGTCACGATCACCGGGGAGCTGTTTTTT.

The chain uses TRBV6-1 and TRBJ2-1; possible D gene TRBD2, 5 bases. The CDR3 loop spans 16 amino acids. The germline V and J ends were trimmed by 4 bases and 3 bases, with 16 bases remaining between them. Per germline, CDR1 MNHNS and CDR2 SASEGT. CDR3 DNA: TGTGCCAGCAGTGCCGAATGGGAGAGATTCTACAATGAGCAGTTCTTC. Its protein product is CASSAEWERFYNEQFF.

The table lists this clone with a few counts. This chain links TRBV15 with TRBJ2-5; the D is unclear. Germline CDR1 reads LNHNV; CDR2 reads YYDKDF (reference sequence). Between the trimmed V and J ends, which lost 1 base and 1 base, there was a span of 4 bases. The CDR3 is made up of 13 amino acids. CDR3 bases: TGTGCCACCAGCAGAGCGGCCCAAGAGACCCAGTACTTC. It yields the protein CATSRAAQETQYF. Full variable domain (outside the CDR3, taken from reference TRBV15 and TRBJ2-5): DAMVIQNPRYQVTQFGKPVTLSCSQTLNHNVMYWYQQKSSQAPKLLFHYYDKDFNNEADTPDNFQSRRPNTSFCFLDIRSPGLGDTAMYLCATSRAAQETQYFGPGTRLLVL.

The rearrangement uses TRBV28 and TRBJ2-7, with D uncertain. V dropped 4 bases and J dropped 0 bases, with 10 bases sitting between them. Per the germline V gene, CDR1 is MDHEN and CDR2 is SYDVKM. The CDR3 has 14 amino acids. The CDR3 DNA sequence: TGTGCCAGCAGTTCACCCTTGGGCTCCTACGAGCAGTACTTC. Residues: CASSSPLGSYEQYF. The whole variable domain, remainder taken from reference TRBV28 and TRBJ2-7, is DVKVTQSSRYLVKRTGEKVFLECVQDMDHENMFWYRQDPGLGLRLIYFSYDVKMKEKGDIPEGYSVSREKKERFSLILESASTNQTSMYLCASSSPLGSYEQYFGPGTRLTVT.

The V call is TRBV4-1, the J call TRBJ2-1, with no clear D. V was shortened by 0 bases and J by 4 bases, with 7 bases between the two germline ends. The CDR3 spans 14 residues. The germline gives CDR1 MGHRA, CDR2 YSYEKL. In DNA, the CDR3 is TGCGCCAGCAGCCAAGATCAAGGGTACAATGAGCAGTTCTTC. Its translation is CASSQDQGYNEQFF.

CDR3 loop: CAWSVRGTGGQPQHF. DNA of the CDR3: TGTGCCTGGAGTGTACGGGGGACAGGAGGTCAGCCCCAGCATTTT. The chain combines TRBV30 with TRBJ1-5; 8 bases align to TRBD1. Germline trimming cut 0 bases from V and 6 bases from J; bases unmatched to any gene: 7. The CDR3 has 15 residues. Germline V lookup: CDR1 GTSNPN, CDR2 SVGIG (reference sequence).

The genes are TRBV29-1 and TRBJ2-5, with a possible D match to TRBD2 (5 bases). Deletions cut 3 bases from V and 5 bases from J, with 13 bases between. There are 13 residues in the CDR3. Germline-derived CDR1 and CDR2 are SQVTM and ANQGSEA. The CDR3 DNA reads TGCAGCGTTGACTGGCTAGCTGGGGAGACCCAGTACTTC. Residues: CSVDWLAGETQYF.

The sample holds one count of this clone. The V and J genes are TRBV6-1 and TRBJ1-2; tentative D call: TRBD1 (6 bases). Germline CDR1 is MNHNS and CDR2 is SASEGT. The CDR3 has 13 amino acids. V lost 6 bases, J lost 5 bases, and 13 bases lay in between. Here the CDR3 DNA reads TGTGCCAGCAGAGTTAACAGGGTGTATGGCTACACCTTC. The encoded protein is CASRVNRVYGYTF.

The J gene is TRBJ2-3, the V gene TRBV28; D might be TRBD1 or TRBD2, each matching 6 bases. Per germline, CDR1 MDHEN and CDR2 SYDVKM. V was shortened by 2 bases and J by 4 bases, with 13 bases between the two germline ends. CDR3 size: 15 residues. The CDR3 DNA sequence: TGTGCCAGCAGTTTACGTAAGGGGGGCCCAGATACGCAGTATTTT. This codes for CASSLRKGGPDTQYF.

The chain links TRBV29-1 to TRBJ2-1; weak D call: TRBD1 (5 bases). The V and J ends lost 6 bases and 6 bases respectively, with 15 bases between them. Germline-derived CDR1 and CDR2 are SQVTM and ANQGSEA. This CDR3 comprises 13 residues. CDR3 DNA: TGCAGCGTCACCAGCAGGGAACGCAATGAGCAGTTCTTC. Translated: CSVTSRERNEQFF.

This clone was seen more than once but under ten times. The V call is TRBV7-9, the J call TRBJ2-6; D ambiguous. The CDR3 runs to 13 residues. The V gene lost 8 bases and the J gene lost 0 bases, with 5 bases spanning the gap. Germline V gene lookup returns CDR1 SEHNR and CDR2 FQNEAQ (reference sequence). The CDR3 nucleotides read TGTGCCAGCTGGGGCTCTGGGGCCAACGTCCTGACTTTC. As protein: CASWGSGANVLTF.

This clone was found once. The chain carries TRBV29-1 and TRBJ2-1, with 9 positions matching TRBD2. Germline loops: CDR1 SQVTM, CDR2 ANQGSEA. With V trimmed by 8 bases and J by 12 bases, 14 bases remained unmatched. This CDR3 contains 13 residues. CDR3 in DNA: TGCAGCCTAACGTGGGGACTAGCCTCGGCGCAGTTCTTC. Protein product: CSLTWGLASAQFF.

CDR3 residues: CASSREGAGKNIQYF. The DNA of the CDR3 is TGTGCCAGCAGCCGAGAGGGGGCCGGCAAAAACATTCAGTACTTC. J is TRBJ2-4 and V is TRBV9; TRBD1 agrees at 7 bases. Germline-derived CDR1 and CDR2 are SGDLS and YYNGEE. The trim removed 4 bases at V and 3 bases at J, leaving 7 bases unmatched. This CDR3 has 15 residues.

V is TRBV30 and J is TRBJ2-3; maybe TRBD2 (5 bases). The CDR3 runs 13 residues. V was shortened by 7 bases and J by 2 bases, with 13 bases between the two germline ends. Germline assignment: CDR1 GTSNPN and CDR2 SVGIG (reference sequence). In DNA form, the CDR3 reads TGTGCCTCTCGCGGGCTACCCACAGATACGCAGTATTTT. It yields the protein CASRGLPTDTQYF.

The chain is built from TRBV27 and TRBJ2-7; unclear D gene. CDR1 is MNHEY and CDR2 is SMNVEV in the germline V gene (reference sequence). The CDR3 is 15 amino acids. Trimming cost V 0 bases and J 0 bases, with 9 bases left between them. The CDR3 sequence is CASSLSFAVSYEQYF. The CDR3 DNA reads as TGTGCCAGCAGTTTATCATTTGCAGTCTCCTACGAGCAGTACTTC.

V and J are TRBV27 and TRBJ2-3; 10 bases match TRBD1. Germline V gene data show CDR1 as MNHEY and CDR2 as SMNVEV (reference sequence). J lost 3 bases, V lost 5 bases, and 8 bases had no gene match. CDR3 size: 16 residues. The CDR3 DNA follows: TGTGCCAGCAGTCCCCGGGACAGGGGCGGTACAGATACGCAGTATTTT. It codes for CASSPRDRGGTDTQYF.

V usage is TRBV14 and J usage is TRBJ1-2; D remains unclear. CDR3 length equals 13 residues. Trimming stripped 2 bases from V and 2 bases from J, with 6 bases between. The germline V gene encodes CDR1 SGHDN and CDR2 FVKESK. The CDR3 sequence is CASSQKSNYGYTF. Here the CDR3 DNA reads TGTGCCAGCAGCCAAAAGTCCAACTATGGCTACACCTTC.

This chain uses TRBV29-1 with TRBJ2-1; D is possibly TRBD1 (5 bases). This CDR3 spans 14 amino acids. Germline values: CDR1 SQVTM, CDR2 ANQGSEA. V was cut by 4 bases and J by 8 bases, with 18 bases left in between. CDR3 DNA: TGCAGCGTTGGAAGGCAGGGTAGTATGGATGAGCAGTTCTTC. Amino acid sequence: CSVGRQGSMDEQFF.

There are a few counts of this clone. In DNA, the CDR3 is TGTGCCAGCAGCGACACAGGGAACAATCAGCCCCAGCATTTT. Its protein product is CASSDTGNNQPQHF. The chain uses TRBV9 and TRBJ1-5, with TRBD1 as a possible D gene (6 bases). Trimming cost V 3 bases and J 3 bases, with 10 bases left between them. CDR1 and CDR2 from the germline V gene are SGDLS and YYNGEE. The CDR3 consists of 14 residues.

J is TRBJ1-4 and V is TRBV7-2, with D perhaps matching TRBD1 (6 bases). The ends were cut back, 1 base at V and 10 bases at J, with 10 bases in the middle. Germline CDR1 and CDR2: SGHTA and FQGNSA. The CDR3 sequence is 13 residues long. DNA for the CDR3: TGTGCCAGCAGCTTAGTGGGGGGCGGAAAACTGTTTTTT. As protein: CASSLVGGGKLFF.

The chain links TRBV27 to TRBJ2-2; a possible D gene is TRBD1 (6 bases). The germline gives CDR1 MNHEY, CDR2 SMNVEV (reference sequence). CDR3 size: 18 residues. Trimming shortened V by 8 bases and J by 3 bases, and 25 bases separated the two germline ends. The CDR3 DNA reads TGTGCCAGCCCTCACCACAGACAGGTTGATAAGCACACCGGGGAGCTGTTTTTT. Protein product: CASPHHRQVDKHTGELFF.

V and J are TRBV29-1 and TRBJ2-1, with D tentatively TRBD2 (5 bases). This CDR3 has 16 amino acids. Trimming removed 0 bases at V and 0 bases at J, with 12 bases between. Germline V gives CDR1 SQVTM, CDR2 ANQGSEA. The CDR3 region has the DNA TGCAGCGTTGAAGATCAGGAGGTAGGCTCCTACAATGAGCAGTTCTTC. Amino acids: CSVEDQEVGSYNEQFF.